Shown below are 13 T cell receptor beta chains from a single sample sequenced in a study of shared clonotypes between healthy human individuals. TCRdb keeps only in-frame clones here, not all; method: immunoSEQ multiplex PCR. The sample shows approximately 100,000 clones, more than 65% of them seen only once. The material sequenced was memory CD8+ T cells sorted from blood. Specified subset: CD45RO+ cells pooled with CCR7-negative TemRA cells. The receptors here all came from a woman aged 30 to 39 in good health.

Only a few counts were recorded for this clone. The rearrangement joins TRBV7-9 to TRBJ2-5; 7 bases are shared with TRBD2. Germline V gene lookup returns CDR1 SEHNR and CDR2 FQNEAQ (reference sequence). The CDR3 runs to 15 residues. Unmatched junction bases numbered 7, after V lost 5 bases and J lost 1 base. The CDR3 region has the DNA TGTGCCAGCAGCGCGGAAGCGGGGACCCAAGAGACCCAGTACTTC. Residues: CASSAEAGTQETQYF. The full variable domain, completed using reference TRBV7-9 and TRBJ2-5, is DTGVSQNPRHKITKRGQNVTFRCDPISEHNRLYWYRQTLGQGPEFLTYFQNEAQLEKSRLLSDRFSAERPKGSFSTLEIQRTEQGDSAMYLCASSAEAGTQETQYFGPGTRLLVL.

This clone has only a few counts. The chain is built from TRBV6-1 and TRBJ2-1; TRBD2 aligns across 11 bases. Germline V lookup: CDR1 MNHNS, CDR2 SASEGT. V was pared by 1 base and J by 8 bases, with 7 bases of the junction left unmatched. This CDR3 spans 16 amino acids. Written as DNA, the CDR3 is TGTGCCAGCAGTGAAGAAATAGCGGGAGGGCTCGATGAGCAGTTCTTC. Protein product: CASSEEIAGGLDEQFF.

V gene TRBV5-8 combines with J gene TRBJ1-3; 7 positions agree with TRBD1. The V gene's germline CDR1 is SGHTS and CDR2 YDEGEE. Trimming at V came to 2 bases and at J to 0 bases, leaving 8 bases not matched to a gene. This CDR3 comprises 17 residues. The CDR3 here is CASSLQGQLLSGNTIYF. CDR3 nucleotide sequence: TGTGCCAGCAGCTTACAGGGGCAACTTCTCTCTGGAAACACCATATATTTT.

In this sample, this clone turned up a few times. This chain joins TRBV6-6 and TRBJ2-3; 10 nucleotides match TRBD1. The CDR3 loop spans 15 amino acids. Germline V CDR1 and CDR2: MNHNY, SVGAGI (reference sequence). The J segment lost 2 bases and the V segment lost 8 bases, leaving 7 bases of the junction unmatched. The CDR3 nucleotides are TGTGCCAGCCTTGCCGGGACAGGGGACACAGATACGCAGTATTTT. Its translation is CASLAGTGDTDTQYF.

The chain combines TRBV28 with TRBJ2-5; D uncertain. V was clipped by 1 base and J by 6 bases, with 15 bases between them. This CDR3 has 15 amino acids. The germline V gene has CDR1 MDHEN and CDR2 SYDVKM. The CDR3 here is CASSLYPYGSKTQYF. For the CDR3, the DNA is TGTGCCAGCAGTTTATACCCTTACGGCTCGAAGACCCAGTACTTC.

This clone was counted a single time. The V call is TRBV7-8, the J call TRBJ2-7, with 7 bases lining up with TRBD2. V trimming: 5 bases; J trimming: 2 bases; junction bases outside the gene matches: 6. The CDR3 extends over 14 amino acids. Germline-derived CDR1 and CDR2 are SGHVS and FQNEAQ. The CDR3 loop is CASSEGSGAYEQYF. CDR3 in DNA: TGTGCCAGCAGCGAGGGCAGCGGGGCCTACGAGCAGTACTTC.

The chain is built from TRBV28 and TRBJ2-7; D not resolved. The germline V gene has CDR1 MDHEN and CDR2 SYDVKM. V gave up 8 bases and J gave up 3 bases, with 20 bases separating them. The CDR3 totals 15 residues. CDR3 loop: CASGLADLSLYEQYF. Written as DNA, the CDR3 is TGTGCCAGCGGGTTAGCAGATCTGTCCCTCTACGAGCAGTACTTC.

Concerning this clone itself: The same CDR3 also results from other DNA sequences found in this sample. The chain combines TRBV29-1 with TRBJ1-2; D call uncertain. The CDR3 loop spans 10 amino acids. V lost 0 bases to trimming and J lost 6 bases, with 2 bases between them. Germline V lookup: CDR1 SQVTM, CDR2 ANQGSEA. The CDR3 coding sequence is TGCAGCGTTGAAGACAATGGCTACACCTTC. Its protein product is CSVEDNGYTF.

V gene TRBV4-1 combines with J gene TRBJ2-1, with D maybe TRBD2 (5 bases). Germline CDR1 reads MGHRA; CDR2 reads YSYEKL. The CDR3 has 17 amino acids. Trimming stripped 3 bases from V and 4 bases from J, with 19 bases between. DNA for the CDR3: TGCGCCAGCAGCCATACTACACGCGGCGGGTCGTACAATGAGCAGTTCTTC. It specifies CASSHTTRGGSYNEQFF.

The CDR3 nucleotides are TGTGCCAGCAGCTTATTACAAGGTGGGCCGAAAGAGACCCAGTACTTC. Its translation: CASSLLQGGPKETQYF. This chain joins TRBV7-7 and TRBJ2-5; D unresolved. The ends were cut back, 2 bases at V and 3 bases at J, with 16 bases in the middle. In germline, CDR1 is SSHAT, CDR2 FNYEAQ (reference sequence). The CDR3 is 16 residues long. The full variable domain, with the rest looked up from reference TRBV7-7 and TRBJ2-5, is GAGVSQSPRYKVTKRGQDVTLRCDPISSHATLYWYQQALGQGPEFLTYFNYEAQPDKSGLPSDRFSAERPEGSISTLTIQRTEQRDSAMYRCASSLLQGGPKETQYFGPGTRLLVL.

This sequence joins TRBV6-6 and TRBJ1-1; D is unclear. Between the trimmed V and J ends, which lost 5 bases and 1 base, there was a span of 11 bases. Germline V gives CDR1 MNHNY, CDR2 SVGAGI (reference sequence). The length of the CDR3 is 14 residues. CDR3 DNA: TGTGCCAGCAGTCCCGGCCGGGGGAACACTGAAGCTTTCTTT. It encodes CASSPGRGNTEAFF.

The V call is TRBV5-4, the J call TRBJ2-3; no definite D call. Deletions cut 0 bases from V and 5 bases from J, with 4 bases between. From germline, CDR1 is SGHNT and CDR2 YYREEE (reference sequence). This CDR3 is 12 amino acids long. The CDR3 loop reads CASSLEGDTQYF. CDR3 nucleotide sequence: TGTGCCAGCAGCTTGGAGGGAGATACGCAGTATTTT.

There are many counts of this clone. This rearrangement joins TRBV7-9 to TRBJ2-7, with 9 bases lining up with TRBD1. The germline V gene encodes CDR1 SEHNR and CDR2 FQNEAQ (reference sequence). The J segment lost 2 bases and the V segment lost 4 bases, leaving 9 bases of the junction unmatched. The CDR3 is made up of 16 amino acids. The CDR3 DNA reads TGTGCCAGCAGCTCAATCCTGACAGGGGGTACCTACGAGCAGTACTTC. Translating it yields CASSSILTGGTYEQYF.